The present TCR beta chain was sequenced within a study of cytomegalovirus exposure and HLA in healthy donors. The PCR used 60 Vbeta and 13 Jbeta primers. Measured with immunoSEQ multiplex PCR; TCRdb has only the in-frame clones, and not every one. Of 160,000 or so clones listed, over 65% are singletons. Germline V gives CDR1 MNHEY, CDR2 SVGAGI. The length of the CDR3 is 12 residues. The V end was cut by 8 bases, the J end by 1 base, with 6 bases between. Specimen: PBMCs. This sequence originates from a man aged 55 to 69 in good health and CMV-seronegative. The chain recombines TRBV6-5 with TRBJ1-3, with a possible D match to TRBD1 (6 bases). The CDR3: CASQGSGNTIYF. The CDR3 DNA reads as TGTGCCAGCCAGGGGTCTGGAAACACCATATATTTT.